This TCR beta chain was recovered during a study of CD8+ T cells in alopecia areata. Across the study: Twice daily, treated patients received 5 to 10 mg of oral tofacitinib.

The investigators collected lesional scalp punch biopsies and peripheral blood from alopecia areata patients. It was cDNA, reverse transcribed from extracted RNA, that served as the sequencing template. Some clones are missing from TCRdb's copy, which holds only in-frame ones; the method was immunoSEQ multiplex PCR. Of about 97,000 clones listed, 35% to 45% were seen once; the top ten hold approximately 1.4%. This CDR3 comprises 14 residues. The J segment lost 3 bases and the V segment lost 8 bases, leaving 9 bases of the junction unmatched. Looked up from germline, CDR1 is MNHEY and CDR2 is SMNVEV (reference sequence).

This chain links TRBV27 with TRBJ2-7; 8 nucleotides match TRBD1. The clonotype originates from a human donor with alopecia areata. The sequenced material came from CD4+ T cells sorted from blood. CDR3 region: CASGPLDRDYEQYF. CDR3 DNA: TGTGCCAGCGGGCCACTGGACAGGGACTACGAGCAGTACTTC.